The sequence of this T cell receptor beta chain was determined in a study of shared clonotypes between healthy human individuals. This CDR3 has 13 amino acids. Germline V gene lookup returns CDR1 SGHRS and CDR2 YFSETQ. The V gene lost 5 bases and the J gene lost 7 bases, with 13 bases spanning the gap. Clones were read by immunoSEQ multiplex PCR, and TCRdb kept only the in-frame ones, dropping some. Seen here are roughly 760,000 clones, around 67% observed once, and the top ten hold 1.5% to 2%. Sequencing was performed on memory CD4+ T cells sorted from blood. The subset is: CD45RA-negative fraction. The chain carries TRBV5-1 and TRBJ1-5, with unresolved D. This clonotype was sampled from a woman aged 25-40 years in good health. The CDR3, as DNA: TGCGCCAGCAGTCCCCTGGTGGGGCAGCCCCAGCATTTT. It is translated as CASSPLVGQPQHF. Supplemented by reference TRBV5-1 and TRBJ1-5, the full variable domain reads KAGVTQTPRYLIKTRGQQVTLSCSPISGHRSVSWYQQTPGQGLQFLFEYFSETQRNKGNFPGRFSGRQFSNSRSEMNVSTLELGDSALYLCASSPLVGQPQHFGDGTRLSIL.